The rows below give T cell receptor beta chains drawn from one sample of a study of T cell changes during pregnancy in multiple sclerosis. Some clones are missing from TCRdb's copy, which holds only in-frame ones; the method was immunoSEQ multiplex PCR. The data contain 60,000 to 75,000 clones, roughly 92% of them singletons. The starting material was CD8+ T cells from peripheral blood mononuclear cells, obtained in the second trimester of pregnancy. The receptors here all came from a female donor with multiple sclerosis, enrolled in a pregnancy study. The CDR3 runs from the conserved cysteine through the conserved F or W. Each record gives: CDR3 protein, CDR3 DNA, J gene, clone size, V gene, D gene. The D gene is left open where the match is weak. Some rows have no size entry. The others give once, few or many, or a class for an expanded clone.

CASSQVGLADPIQYF | TGCGCCAGCAGCCAGGTTGGACTAGCCGATCCCATTCAGTACTTC | TRBJ2-4 | - | TRBV4-1 | TRBD2
CAWAPPDRQLTGNTIYF | TGTGCCTGGGCCCCTCCGGACAGGCAACTAACTGGAAACACCATATATTTT | TRBJ1-3 | - | TRBV30 | TRBD1
CASNQYSGISNYGYTF | TGTGCCAGCAACCAATATTCAGGGATCTCTAACTATGGCTACACCTTC | TRBJ1-2 | - | TRBV13 | -
CASSQGGLYNEQFF | TGCGCCAGCAGCCAAGGGGGACTATACAATGAGCAGTTCTTC | TRBJ2-1 | - | TRBV4-3 | TRBD2
CASSLKAGPSYNEQFF | TGTGCCAGCAGTTTAAAGGCGGGCCCCTCCTACAATGAGCAGTTCTTC | TRBJ2-1 | - | TRBV28 | -
CASSQGAGTGRDEQYF | TGCGCCAGCAGCCAAGGGGCCGGGACAGGGAGGGACGAGCAGTACTTC | TRBJ2-7 | - | TRBV4-3 | TRBD1
CAIRQDNQPQHF | TGTGCGATTCGACAGGACAATCAGCCCCAGCATTTT | TRBJ1-5 | - | TRBV28 | -
CASSQGGTFNEQFF | TGCGCCAGCAGCCAAGGTGGGACTTTCAATGAGCAGTTCTTC | TRBJ2-1 | - | TRBV4-1 | -
CASSPPSGQGFYEQYF | TGTGCCAGCTCACCACCGTCAGGACAGGGATTCTACGAGCAGTACTTC | TRBJ2-7 | - | TRBV18 | TRBD1
CSVGLAGVKQFF | TGCAGCGTGGGACTAGCGGGAGTGAAGCAGTTCTTC | TRBJ2-1 | - | TRBV29-1 | TRBD2
CASSRADTQYF | TGTGCCAGCAGCAGGGCAGATACGCAGTATTTT | TRBJ2-3 | - | TRBV27 | -
CSTAMGSYEQYF | TGCAGCACCGCAATGGGGAGCTACGAGCAGTACTTC | TRBJ2-7 | - | TRBV29-1 | -
CASSWARQDYEQYF | TGTGCCAGCAGTTGGGCCCGACAAGACTACGAGCAGTACTTC | TRBJ2-7 | once | TRBV6-5 | -
CASRPKGGANTEAFF | TGTGCCAGCAGACCAAAGGGAGGGGCAAACACTGAAGCTTTCTTT | TRBJ1-1 | - | TRBV21-1 | -